Shown below are 18 T cell receptor beta chains from a single sample sequenced in a study of spatial heterogeneity in lung cancer. Findings and limits, study-wide: Tumor mutation count correlated with how many alpha and beta TCRs expanded intratumorally.

Time point denoted: sample taken at primary tumor resection. TCRdb processed the 5' RACE reads anew with MiXCR; each CDR3 protein has one entry. Of around 10,000 distinct CDR3 sequences listed, about 13% are singletons. These receptors lack a known antigen. The material sequenced was lung tumor tissue, taken at surgery. These receptors originate from a male donor with early-stage non-small cell lung cancer.

This clonotype is termed large (0.1 to 1%). This chain links TRBV15 with TRBJ1-1; TRBD1 might be the D (5 bases). The CDR3 covers 13 residues. The V end was cut by 0 bases, the J end by 8 bases, with 10 bases between. From germline, CDR1 is LNHNV and CDR2 YYDKDF (reference sequence). The CDR3 region has the DNA TGTGCCACCAGCAGAGATTCGGGGGAGGAAGCTTTCTTT. The encoded protein is CATSRDSGEEAFF.

This clonotype was recorded many times. The CDR3 loop reads CASSGTSGPYNEQFF. The CDR3 DNA sequence: TGCGCCAGCTCCGGGACTAGCGGGCCTTACAATGAGCAGTTCTTC. The rearrangement joins TRBV5-1 to TRBJ2-1; 12 bases match TRBD2. CDR1 is SGHRS and CDR2 is YFSETQ in the germline V gene. The CDR3 is 15 amino acids. Trimming took 7 bases from V and 4 from J; bases not matched to a gene: 6.

This clonotype has a count of ten or more. The gene calls are TRBV27 and TRBJ1-6; 7 bases match TRBD1. With 5 bases clipped from V and 8 bases from J, the junction kept 6 bases outside the gene matches. The CDR3 length is 14 residues. CDR1 and CDR2 from the germline V gene are MNHEY and SMNVEV (reference sequence). CDR3 DNA: TGTGCCAGCAGTCCCGGGACAGAGGATTCACCCCTCCACTTT. Encoded protein: CASSPGTEDSPLHF.

This clonotype was seen ten or more times. This rearrangement joins TRBV13 to TRBJ1-2; no firm D call. The CDR3 has 15 amino acids. The V gene's germline CDR1 is PRHDT and CDR2 FYEKMQ (reference sequence). The ends were cut back, 4 bases at V and 6 bases at J, with 18 bases in the middle. CDR3 sequence: CASSSQGNGFDGYTF. In DNA form, the CDR3 reads TGTGCCAGCAGCTCACAAGGAAACGGTTTCGATGGCTACACCTTC.

V gene TRBV4-2 combines with J gene TRBJ2-7; TRBD1 matches 8 bases. The CDR3 spans 15 residues. CDR1 and CDR2 (germline): LGHNA, YNFKEQ. V was clipped by 3 bases and J by 3 bases; unmatched bases: 7. This chain's CDR3 is CASSQAQGVLYEQYF. The DNA of the CDR3 is TGTGCCAGCAGCCAGGCACAGGGGGTTCTCTACGAGCAGTACTTC.

This clonotype came up a few times. The gene calls are TRBV12-3 or TRBV12-4 and TRBJ2-1; the D is unclear. Trimming took off 8 bases at V and 7 bases at J, with 9 bases between the two ends. The CDR3 covers 11 residues. The CDR3 here is CASGFNNEQFF. The CDR3 region has the DNA TGTGCCAGCGGATTCAATAATGAGCAGTTCTTC.

The rearrangement joins TRBV5-1 to TRBJ1-2; 7 bases match TRBD1. After removal of 3 bases from V and 2 bases from J, the junction contained 7 bases not matched to a gene. Germline assignment: CDR1 SGHRS and CDR2 YFSETQ. This CDR3 comprises 15 residues. The CDR3 DNA is TGCGCCAGCAGCTCCCATCGGGACAGCAACTATGGCTACACCTTC. Translated: CASSSHRDSNYGYTF.

This clonotype occurred many times. V gene TRBV6-2 or TRBV6-3 combines with J gene TRBJ2-4; D is perhaps TRBD1 (6 bases). V lost 6 bases and J lost 3, with 15 bases in between. The CDR3 loop spans 15 amino acids. Germline V gene lookup returns CDR1 MNHEY and CDR2 SVGEGT. CDR3 loop: CASRVEEQGKNIQYF. The CDR3 region has the DNA TGTGCCAGCAGGGTAGAAGAACAGGGCAAAAACATTCAGTACTTC.

This clonotype was observed at least ten times. This chain uses TRBV6-1 with TRBJ1-3; D may be TRBD1 (6 bases). Trimming pared 6 bases from V and 0 bases from J, leaving 18 bases between. Germline CDR1 reads MNHNS; CDR2 reads SASEGT. CDR3 length equals 17 residues. The CDR3 loop is CASSGGDNTFSGNTIYF. The CDR3 DNA reads TGTGCCAGCAGCGGGGGGGACAACACTTTCTCTGGAAACACCATATATTTT.

By share, this clonotype ranks as medium-sized. This sequence joins TRBV7-2 and TRBJ1-3; D remains ambiguous. The V gene lost 4 bases and the J gene lost 4 bases, with 8 bases spanning the gap. The CDR3 is made up of 13 amino acids. Looked up from germline, CDR1 is SGHTA and CDR2 is FQGNSA. CDR3 region: CASSWAGGNTIYF. The CDR3 DNA follows: TGTGCCAGCAGCTGGGCCGGGGGAAACACCATATATTTT. Full variable domain (remainder filled in from reference TRBV7-2 and TRBJ1-3): GAGVSQSPSNKVTEKGKDVELRCDPISGHTALYWYRQSLGQGLEFLIYFQGNSAPDKSGLPSDRFSAERTGGSVSTLTIQRTQQEDSAVYLCASSWAGGNTIYFGEGSWLTVV.

The chain is built from TRBV2 and TRBJ1-1, with D unclear. Trimming took off 7 bases at V and 1 base at J, with 10 bases between the two ends. Germline CDR1 reads SNHLY; CDR2 reads FYNNEI. The CDR3 is 13 amino acids. CDR3 DNA sequence: TGTGCCAGCACGGCTCAAAAGAACACTGAAGCTTTCTTT. Amino acid sequence: CASTAQKNTEAFF.

This clonotype has only one observation. This chain's CDR3 is CASRVGTGAFF. CDR3 nucleotides: TGTGCCAGCAGGGTCGGGACGGGGGCTTTCTTT. The chain recombines TRBV12-3 or TRBV12-4 with TRBJ1-1, with D possibly being TRBD1 (5 bases). Trimming removed 6 bases from V and 11 bases from J, with 13 bases in between. This CDR3 is built from 11 residues.

This clonotype was counted a single time. The CDR3 DNA sequence: TGCAGTGCCATATTTGGGTGGGACGGTAATCAGCCCCAGCATTTT. Protein sequence: CSAIFGWDGNQPQHF. This chain joins TRBV20-1 and TRBJ1-5; D possibly corresponds to TRBD1 (5 bases). Germline CDR1 DFQATT, CDR2 SNEGSKA (reference sequence). The V end was cut by 6 bases, the J end by 4 bases, with 19 bases between. This CDR3 region has 15 residues.

This clonotype appeared many times. The chain recombines TRBV3-1 with TRBJ1-1, with D hard to call. CDR1 is LGHDT and CDR2 is YNNKEL in the germline V gene (reference sequence). CDR3 length: 14 residues. The V gene lost 5 bases and the J gene lost 5 bases, with 15 bases spanning the gap. The CDR3 here is CASSTAGFGTEAFF. The CDR3 nucleotides are TGTGCCAGCAGCACGGCCGGATTCGGGACTGAAGCTTTCTTT.

This clonotype appeared many times. The rearrangement uses TRBV20-1 and TRBJ2-3, with a weak D call TRBD2 (6 bases). V was pared by 2 bases and J by 6 bases, with 18 bases between. Germline assignment: CDR1 DFQATT and CDR2 SNEGSKA (reference sequence). This CDR3 spans 15 amino acids. DNA of the CDR3: TGCAGTGCTAGAAAGCCGGGACTCTCCAGTGATACGCAGTATTTT. Its translation is CSARKPGLSSDTQYF.

This clonotype was counted ten times or more. The V gene is TRBV5-1, the J gene TRBJ2-7; the match to TRBD1 covers 7 bases. The germline gives CDR1 SGHRS, CDR2 YFSETQ. Germline trimming cut 0 bases from V and 0 bases from J; bases unmatched to any gene: 6. The CDR3 loop spans 16 amino acids. The CDR3 is CASSLGPGQSSYEQYF. The CDR3 DNA reads TGCGCCAGCAGCTTGGGACCGGGACAGTCCTCCTACGAGCAGTACTTC.

This clonotype was counted many times. This chain joins TRBV6-1 and TRBJ1-4; D ambiguous. Trimming pared 4 bases from V and 6 bases from J, leaving 9 bases between. Germline loops: CDR1 MNHNS, CDR2 SASEGT. The CDR3 has 13 residues. The CDR3 DNA is TGTGCCAGCAGTGTCCGGTGGGATGAAAAACTGTTTTTT. Translating gives CASSVRWDEKLFF.

J is TRBJ2-7 and V is TRBV2; 9 nucleotides line up with TRBD1. The V segment lost 6 bases and the J segment 2 bases; nucleotides outside the gene matches: 5. Germline assignment: CDR1 SNHLY and CDR2 FYNNEI. This CDR3 region has 14 residues. In DNA, the CDR3 is TGTGCCAGCAGACGGACAGGGGCAACCTACGAGCAGTACTTC. Encoded protein: CASRRTGATYEQYF.